The 11 T cell receptor beta chains below come from one sample, sequenced in a study of blood T cell repertoires in COVID-19. Clones were sequenced by immunoSEQ multiplex PCR, and TCRdb holds only the in-frame ones, with some missing. The table shows under 300,000 clones, with roughly 91% occurring only once. The source material was peripheral blood. These receptors were taken from a man aged 30-40 years with COVID-19, enrolled during active disease.

The chain combines TRBV5-5 with TRBJ1-2, with D unclear. CDR3 length equals 15 residues. V was clipped by 4 bases and J by 3 bases, with 16 bases between them. Germline CDR1 reads SGHKS; CDR2 reads YYEKEE (reference sequence). The CDR3 DNA reads TGTGCCAGCAGCCTACACCCGAACTACGACTATGGCTACACCTTC. Amino acid sequence: CASSLHPNYDYGYTF.

The chain has TRBV6-4 and TRBJ2-1; TRBD1 agrees at 10 bases. The CDR3 length is 15 residues. The V gene end was trimmed by 4 bases and the J gene end by 6 bases; junction bases not matched to a gene: 6. The germline V gene has CDR1 MRHNA and CDR2 SNTAGT. The CDR3 DNA reads as TGTGCCAGCAGTGTCGACAGGGGGCTAGTCAATGAGCAGTTCTTC. Protein: CASSVDRGLVNEQFF.

This sequence joins TRBV19 and TRBJ1-5; possibly TRBD1 for D (5 bases). Trimming shortened V by 11 bases and J by 5 bases, and 16 bases separated the two germline ends. The CDR3 loop spans 13 amino acids. Germline CDR1 and CDR2: LNHDA and SQIVND (reference sequence). CDR3 amino acids: CAGGLRGYQPQHF. The CDR3 coding sequence is TGTGCCGGGGGGTTAAGGGGATATCAGCCCCAGCATTTT.

In DNA, the CDR3 is TGTGCCAGCAGCCAGGGACACTTGAACACCGGGGAGCTGTTTTTT. Its protein product is CASSQGHLNTGELFF. The V call is TRBV28, the J call TRBJ2-2; maybe TRBD1 (6 bases). The CDR3 totals 15 residues. CDR1 is MDHEN and CDR2 is SYDVKM in the germline V gene. V was clipped by 6 bases and J by 1 base, with 12 bases between them.

This clone was seen a single time. The CDR3 coding sequence is TGTGCCATCAGTGAGTCTAACCAGGGGGCTGTTACTGAAGCTTTCTTT. Protein: CAISESNQGAVTEAFF. The rearrangement uses TRBV10-3 and TRBJ1-1; 8 nucleotides align to TRBD1. This CDR3 is 16 amino acids long. J was trimmed by 5 bases and V by 0 bases; bases with no gene match: 8. The germline CDR1 and CDR2 sequences are ENHRY and SYGVKD.

The rearrangement links TRBV27 to TRBJ1-4; weak D call: TRBD1 (6 bases). The CDR3 contains 13 residues. Trimming removed 9 bases at V and 8 bases at J, with 16 bases between. The germline gives CDR1 MNHEY, CDR2 SMNVEV (reference sequence). CDR3 DNA: TGTGCCAGTTCAGACAGGCGAGGAGAAAAACTGTTTTTT. Translated: CASSDRRGEKLFF.

CDR3 DNA: TGTGCCAGCAGCCCCGGGACAGGGGTGAACACTGAAGCTTTCTTT. Its translation: CASSPGTGVNTEAFF. The chain joins TRBV6-5 to TRBJ1-1; 10 bases fit TRBD1. Germline CDR1 MNHEY, CDR2 SVGAGI. V shed 6 bases, J shed 0 bases, and the junction held 4 bases outside the gene matches. This CDR3 is 15 amino acids long.

This rearrangement joins TRBV6-2 or TRBV6-3 to TRBJ2-7, with 8 bases identical to TRBD2. V lost 0 bases and J lost 0; bases outside the gene matches: 4. Germline V gene sequence: CDR1 MNHEY, CDR2 SVGEGT. This CDR3 has 16 residues. The CDR3 reads CASSYSQRGGSYEQYF. In DNA, the CDR3 is TGTGCCAGCAGTTACTCTCAACGGGGGGGCTCCTACGAGCAGTACTTC.

V is TRBV11-2 and J is TRBJ1-6; 10 bases are shared with TRBD1. The germline CDR1 and CDR2 sequences are SGHAT and FQNNGV. The CDR3 consists of 15 residues. After removal of 5 bases from V and 7 bases from J, the junction contained 5 bases not matched to a gene. CDR3 residues: CASSLGDRGNSPLHF. The CDR3 DNA follows: TGTGCCAGCAGCCTAGGGGACAGGGGAAATTCACCCCTCCACTTT.

V is TRBV28 and J is TRBJ1-6; D unclear. Germline-derived CDR1 and CDR2 are MDHEN and SYDVKM. The CDR3 is 16 residues long. The ends were cut back, 6 bases at V and 7 bases at J, with 19 bases in the middle. The CDR3 sequence: CASRPPAGTENSPLHF. CDR3 DNA sequence: TGTGCCAGCAGGCCCCCAGCTGGAACAGAAAATTCACCCCTCCACTTT.

This chain connects TRBV5-5 to TRBJ1-6, with D hard to call. The V end was cut by 5 bases, the J end by 9 bases, with 15 bases between. Germline V CDR1 and CDR2: SGHKS, YYEKEE (reference sequence). CDR3 length: 14 amino acids. The CDR3 DNA reads TGTGCCAGCAGTAAGGTTGGAGAACCTTCACCCCTCCACTTT. Translation gives CASSKVGEPSPLHF.